These 29 T cell receptor beta chains were all obtained from the same sample, sequenced in a study of early T cells in non-severe SARS-CoV-2 infection. TCRdb redid the calling of the 5' RACE reads with MiXCR, one entry per CDR3 protein. Of approximately 56,000 distinct CDR3 sequences listed, approximately 10% are singletons. The sequenced sample was whole blood. These receptors all stem from an adult who was a healthcare worker with PCR-confirmed SARS-CoV-2 infection or an uninfected control (not recorded which).

This clonotype was seen more than once but under ten times. The V call is TRBV6-2 or TRBV6-3, the J call TRBJ1-2, with D uncertain. The germline CDR1 and CDR2 sequences are MNHEY and SVGEGT. Trimming cost V 4 bases and J 6 bases, with 21 bases left between them. The CDR3 covers 16 residues. Written as DNA, the CDR3 is TGTGCCAGCAGTTCCCACCAACGGACGACCAAAAATGGCTACACCTTC. It yields the protein CASSSHQRTTKNGYTF.

In this sample, this clonotype turned up many times. The V call is TRBV6-1, the J call TRBJ2-5; a possible D gene is TRBD2 (6 bases). The length of the CDR3 is 13 residues. With 7 bases removed from V and 5 bases from J, the gap between germline ends came to 14 bases. CDR1 MNHNS and CDR2 SASEGT come from the germline V gene. The CDR3 region is CASKRTSIETQYF. CDR3 DNA: TGTGCCAGCAAGCGAACTAGCATCGAGACCCAGTACTTC.

A few counts support this clonotype. For the CDR3, the DNA is TGTGCCAGCAGTTTATCGGGAGATCCCACAGATACGCAGTATTTT. It encodes CASSLSGDPTDTQYF. The chain recombines TRBV12-3 or TRBV12-4 with TRBJ2-3, with D perhaps TRBD2 (6 bases). CDR3 length: 15 residues. Trimming left V 2 bases short and J 2 bases short, with 11 bases between.

Notes on this clonotype: This sequence may be a read error, since a much larger clone differs from it by one base. This chain links TRBV7-8 with TRBJ2-3; D may be TRBD2 (5 bases). CDR3 size: 14 residues. CDR1 and CDR2 (germline): SGHVS, FQNEAQ. CDR3 amino acids: CASSPGFSTDMQYF. In DNA, the CDR3 is TGTGCCAGCAGCCCGGGGTTTTCCACAGATATGCAGTATTTT. The whole variable domain, filled in from reference TRBV7-8 and TRBJ2-3, reads GAGVSQSPRYKVAKRGQDVALRCDPISGHVSLFWYQQALGQGPEFLTYFQNEAQLDKSGLPSDRFFAERPEGSVSTLKIQRTQQEDSAVYLCASSPGFSTDMQYFGPGTRLTVL.

The genes are TRBV6-2 or TRBV6-3 and TRBJ2-7; D call uncertain. Trimming pared 4 bases from V and 3 bases from J, leaving 13 bases between. This CDR3 region has 14 residues. CDR1 MNHEY and CDR2 SVGEGT come from the germline V gene. In nucleotides, the CDR3 is TGTGCCAGCAGTTTTCCTCCCCCCTACTACGAGCAGTACTTC. It is translated as CASSFPPPYYEQYF.

This rearrangement joins TRBV20-1 to TRBJ2-3; D is possibly TRBD1 (5 bases). Looked up from germline, CDR1 is DFQATT and CDR2 is SNEGSKA (reference sequence). The CDR3 is 15 amino acids. Trimming took off 5 bases at V and 0 bases at J, with 15 bases between the two ends. The DNA for the CDR3 is TGCAGTGCTGTCAAGGGCGCAGGGAGCACAGATACGCAGTATTTT. Encoded protein: CSAVKGAGSTDTQYF.

In this sample, this clonotype turned up many times. The rearrangement uses TRBV5-5 and TRBJ1-1; D is ambiguous. Trimming removed 0 bases from V and 4 bases from J, with 7 bases in between. CDR1 and CDR2 (germline): SGHKS, YYEKEE (reference sequence). The CDR3 extends over 13 amino acids. The CDR3 is CASSLAVPTEAFF. The DNA of the CDR3 is TGTGCCAGCAGCTTGGCAGTACCCACTGAAGCTTTCTTT.

This clonotype was seen at least ten times. The rearrangement joins TRBV6-2 or TRBV6-3 to TRBJ1-5, with 10 bases that match TRBD1. The CDR3 length is 17 residues. V shed 6 bases, J shed 0 bases, and the junction held 8 bases outside the gene matches. CDR1 is MNHEY and CDR2 is SVGEGT in the germline V gene. Here the CDR3 reads CASRRPDRGASNQPQHF. The CDR3 region has the DNA TGTGCCAGCAGGCGGCCGGACAGGGGGGCTAGCAATCAGCCCCAGCATTTT.

There are many counts of this clonotype. The chain combines TRBV20-1 with TRBJ2-5; D is unresolved. In germline, CDR1 is DFQATT, CDR2 SNEGSKA (reference sequence). The CDR3 contains 13 residues. Trimming shortened V by 7 bases and J by 1 base, and 13 bases separated the two germline ends. CDR3 residues: CSVWAGAQETQYF. The CDR3 bases are TGCAGTGTTTGGGCAGGAGCCCAAGAGACCCAGTACTTC.

V and J are TRBV29-1 and TRBJ1-1; D unresolved. This CDR3 is built from 9 residues. The germline V and J ends were trimmed by 4 bases and 10 bases, with 7 bases remaining between them. Per germline, CDR1 SQVTM and CDR2 ANQGSEA. Written as DNA, the CDR3 is TGCAGCGTTGGAGATGGAGCTTTCTTT. This gives the protein CSVGDGAFF. Using reference TRBV29-1 and TRBJ1-1 for the parts outside the CDR3, the full variable domain is SAVISQKPSRDICQRGTSLTIQCQVDSQVTMMFWYRQQPGQSLTLIATANQGSEATYESGFVIDKFPISRPNLTFSTLTVSNMSPEDSSIYLCSVGDGAFFGQGTRLTVV.

On this clonotype itself: A much larger clone differs by one base, so this may be a read error. The V and J genes are TRBV7-9 and TRBJ1-3; 8 positions match TRBD1. CDR1 and CDR2 (germline): SEHNR, FQNEAQ (reference sequence). The CDR3 is 14 residues long. The V segment lost 5 bases and the J segment 2 bases; nucleotides outside the gene matches: 2. The CDR3 coding sequence is TGTGCCAGCAGCCAGACAGGGGCTGGAAACACCATATATTTT. Protein: CASSQTGAGNTIYF.

The chain employs TRBV6-2 or TRBV6-3 and TRBJ1-2; D is undetermined. The CDR3 runs to 14 residues. The germline V gene has CDR1 MNHEY and CDR2 SVGEGT. V was clipped by 7 bases and J by 4 bases, with 16 bases between them. The CDR3 protein is CASTDPWVIYGYTF. As DNA, the CDR3 is TGTGCCAGCACCGATCCGTGGGTCATCTATGGCTACACCTTC.

Only a few counts were recorded for this clonotype. The chain has TRBV4-1 and TRBJ1-4, with D hard to call. The germline V gene encodes CDR1 MGHRA and CDR2 YSYEKL. V lost 0 bases to trimming and J lost 12 bases, with 5 bases between them. The length of the CDR3 is 11 residues. As DNA, the CDR3 is TGCGCCAGCAGCCAAGAGATCCAACTGTTTTTT. Its protein product is CASSQEIQLFF.

The chain recombines TRBV7-2 with TRBJ2-7; 10 nucleotides align to TRBD2. Germline lookup yields CDR1 SGHTA and CDR2 FQGNSA. The V segment lost 5 bases and the J segment 2 bases; nucleotides outside the gene matches: 6. The CDR3 spans 15 residues. The CDR3: CASSAIAGGTYEQYF. The CDR3 DNA sequence: TGTGCCAGCAGCGCAATAGCGGGAGGCACCTACGAGCAGTACTTC.

This clonotype appeared many times. This sequence joins TRBV6-1 and TRBJ2-3; D remains unclear. The V end lost 6 bases, the J end lost 4 bases, and 11 bases lay between the germline ends. The CDR3 spans 13 residues. Germline values: CDR1 MNHNS, CDR2 SASEGT. The CDR3 is CASRDFVSDTQYF. The CDR3 nucleotides read TGTGCCAGCAGGGATTTTGTGTCAGATACGCAGTATTTT.

This clonotype was picked up many times. The chain recombines TRBV10-3 with TRBJ2-1; a possible D gene is TRBD2 (5 bases). V lost 10 bases, J lost 4 bases, and 20 bases lay in between. Germline V lookup: CDR1 ENHRY, CDR2 SYGVKD. CDR3 length: 15 residues. The CDR3 DNA sequence: TGTGCCAACCCCCCTCTCTACGGGGATTACAATGAGCAGTTCTTC. Protein: CANPPLYGDYNEQFF.

The V call is TRBV12-3 or TRBV12-4, the J call TRBJ1-2; D not certain. This CDR3 comprises 12 residues. V shed 2 bases and J shed 8 bases, with 9 bases lying between them. Here the CDR3 reads CASSLLGEGYTF. The CDR3, as DNA: TGTGCCAGCAGTTTATTAGGAGAGGGCTACACCTTC.

This clonotype occurred many times. The chain recombines TRBV7-9 with TRBJ2-3; tentatively, D is TRBD1 (8 bases). V lost 5 bases to trimming and J lost 5 bases, with 17 bases between them. The CDR3 covers 15 residues. The V gene's germline CDR1 is SEHNR and CDR2 FQNEAQ (reference sequence). The CDR3 DNA is TGTGCCAGCAGCCCCCAGGGGGCGGGAGAAGATACGCAGTATTTT. It specifies CASSPQGAGEDTQYF.

In its sample, this clonotype was seen a few times. The chain is built from TRBV5-1 and TRBJ2-1, with D uncertain. The CDR3 spans 14 residues. Trimming took off 0 bases at V and 5 bases at J, with 9 bases between the two ends. Germline V gives CDR1 SGHRS, CDR2 YFSETQ. As DNA, the CDR3 is TGCGCCAGCAGCTTGGGGGTGACTGACAATGAGCAGTTCTTC. Translating it yields CASSLGVTDNEQFF.

This clonotype has ten or more counts. For the CDR3, the DNA is TGCGCCAGCAGCCAAGAGGCGACTAGCGGATACAATGAGCAGTTCTTC. Its protein is CASSQEATSGYNEQFF. The V and J genes are TRBV4-3 and TRBJ2-1, with 9 nucleotides matching TRBD2. CDR3 length equals 16 residues. CDR1 and CDR2 (germline): LGHNA, YSLEER. Unmatched junction bases numbered 4, after V lost 0 bases and J lost 4 bases.

This chain connects TRBV12-3 or TRBV12-4 to TRBJ2-5; 11 bases are a match to TRBD1. J lost 3 bases, V lost 3 bases, and 0 bases had no gene match. The CDR3 is 14 residues long. CDR3 coding DNA: TGTGCCAGCAGTTTGGGACAGGGGGAAGAGACCCAGTACTTC. Its translation is CASSLGQGEETQYF.

A remark on this clonotype: The DNA is omitted, as the CDR3 cannot be located on it reliably, and the CDR3 follows TCRdb's listing. The chain employs TRBV6-2 or TRBV6-3 and TRBJ1-1; TRBD1, the table's D call, was not compared with the DNA. Counting both end residues, the CDR3 totals 15 amino acids. Looked up from germline, CDR1 is MNHEY and CDR2 is SVGEGT. The CDR3 is CASSWGQGSNTEVFF.

In its sample, this clonotype was seen many times. This chain connects TRBV28 to TRBJ1-5; no definite D call. The CDR3 runs to 17 residues. The germline CDR1 and CDR2 sequences are MDHEN and SYDVKM. V was pared by 2 bases and J by 0 bases, with 14 bases between. CDR3 in amino acids: CASSLASGAISNQPQHF. CDR3 DNA: TGTGCCAGCAGTTTAGCTTCTGGCGCGATTAGCAATCAGCCCCAGCATTTT.

This clonotype was detected many times. The genes are TRBV7-2 and TRBJ2-5; D gene uncertain. Trimming took off 4 bases at V and 4 bases at J, with 13 bases between the two ends. Germline CDR1 is SGHTA and CDR2 is FQGNSA. The CDR3 has 14 amino acids. The CDR3 protein is CASSYPTKSETQYF. Written as DNA, the CDR3 is TGTGCCAGCAGCTACCCGACAAAGTCAGAGACCCAGTACTTC.

This clonotype was seen at least ten times. J is TRBJ1-6 and V is TRBV12-3 or TRBV12-4; the match to TRBD1 covers 7 bases. The V gene end was trimmed by 3 bases and the J gene end by 8 bases; junction bases not matched to a gene: 7. This CDR3 has 15 amino acids. CDR3 DNA: TGTGCCAGCAGTTTGCGTGGGACAGTAGATTCACCCCTCCACTTT. This sequence encodes CASSLRGTVDSPLHF.

This clonotype was seen a handful of times. The V gene is TRBV6-5, the J gene TRBJ2-7; possible D gene TRBD1, 6 bases. Germline assignment: CDR1 MNHEY and CDR2 SVGAGI. V lost 4 bases and J lost 2, with 18 bases in between. This CDR3 is 16 amino acids long. CDR3 DNA: TGTGCCAGCAGTTTTCTCCGCACAGGGTTGCCCTACGAGCAGTACTTC. This gives the protein CASSFLRTGLPYEQYF.

The V and J genes are TRBV28 and TRBJ2-4, with 8 bases aligning to TRBD2. The CDR3 is made up of 15 amino acids. V shed 6 bases and J 1 base; nucleotides not matched to a gene: 5. Germline V gene lookup returns CDR1 MDHEN and CDR2 SYDVKM. In nucleotides, the CDR3 is TGTGCCAGCAGCCTCCCGGGGGGGGCCAAAAACATTCAGTACTTC. Its translation is CASSLPGGAKNIQYF. The full variable domain, with the rest looked up from reference TRBV28 and TRBJ2-4, is DVKVTQSSRYLVKRTGEKVFLECVQDMDHENMFWYRQDPGLGLRLIYFSYDVKMKEKGDIPEGYSVSREKKERFSLILESASTNQTSMYLCASSLPGGAKNIQYFGAGTRLSVL.

This clonotype was observed many times. This sequence joins TRBV5-5 and TRBJ1-4, with TRBD1 matching 7 bases. V was pared by 6 bases and J by 5 bases, with 7 bases of the junction left unmatched. This CDR3 comprises 14 residues. From germline, CDR1 is SGHKS and CDR2 YYEKEE (reference sequence). This chain's CDR3 is CASTNRGGNEKLFF. CDR3 bases: TGTGCCAGCACCAACAGGGGAGGAAATGAAAAACTGTTTTTT.

This clonotype occurred many times. A junction boundary mismatches the germline segment, possibly from a read error. V usage is TRBV20-1 and J usage is TRBJ2-2; no reliable D call. CDR1 and CDR2 (germline): DFQATT, SNEGSKA (reference sequence). The CDR3 has 15 amino acids. The CDR3 sequence: CSVRRWVGNTGELFF. The CDR3 region has the DNA TGCAGTGTTAGACGTTGGGTCGGGAACACCGGGGAGCTGTTTTTT.